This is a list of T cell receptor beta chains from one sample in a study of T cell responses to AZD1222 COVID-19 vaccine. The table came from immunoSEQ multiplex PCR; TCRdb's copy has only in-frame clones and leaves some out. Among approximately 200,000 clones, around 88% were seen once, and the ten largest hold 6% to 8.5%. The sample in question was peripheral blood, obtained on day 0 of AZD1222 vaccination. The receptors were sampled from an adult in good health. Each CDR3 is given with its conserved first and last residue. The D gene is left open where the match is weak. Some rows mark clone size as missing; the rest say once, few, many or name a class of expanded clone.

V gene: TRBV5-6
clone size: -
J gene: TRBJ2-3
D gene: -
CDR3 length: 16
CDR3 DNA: TGTGCCAGCAGCTTGGATGTCTGGGGGGCGGGCGATACGCAGTATTTT
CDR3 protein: CASSLDVWGAGDTQYF

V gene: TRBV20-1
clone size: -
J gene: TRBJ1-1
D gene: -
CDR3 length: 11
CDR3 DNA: TGCAGTGCTAGCCAGGCGGGTAAAGCTTTCTTT
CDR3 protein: CSASQAGKAFF

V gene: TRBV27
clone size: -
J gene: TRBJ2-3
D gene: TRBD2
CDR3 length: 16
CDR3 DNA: TGTGCCAGCAGTTTGCTGAGGCGGGGGGGCAAAGATACGCAGTATTTT
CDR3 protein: CASSLLRRGGKDTQYF

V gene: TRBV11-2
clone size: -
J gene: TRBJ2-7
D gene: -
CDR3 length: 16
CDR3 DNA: TGTGCCAGCAGCTTAACATTGGTCTCAGGCGCCTACGAGCAGTACTTC
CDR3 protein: CASSLTLVSGAYEQYF

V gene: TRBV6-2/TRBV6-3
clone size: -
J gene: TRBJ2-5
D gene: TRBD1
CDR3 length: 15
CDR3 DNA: TGTGCCAGCAGTTACGTAGGACAGGGGAAAGAGACCCAGTACTTC
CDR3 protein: CASSYVGQGKETQYF

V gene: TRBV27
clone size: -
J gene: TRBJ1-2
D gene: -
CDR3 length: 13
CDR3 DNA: TGTGCCAGCAGTTTACAGGGCCCCTATGGCTACACCTTC
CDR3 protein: CASSLQGPYGYTF

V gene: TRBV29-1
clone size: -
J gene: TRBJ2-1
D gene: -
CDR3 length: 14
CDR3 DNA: TGCAGCGTCGCCTCCCGAGGCTCCTACAATGAGCAGTTCTTC
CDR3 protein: CSVASRGSYNEQFF

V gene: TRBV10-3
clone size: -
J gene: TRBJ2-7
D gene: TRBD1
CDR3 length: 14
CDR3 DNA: TGTGCCATCAGGGGGCAGGGGGCGTTTGACGAGCAGTACTTC
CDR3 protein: CAIRGQGAFDEQYF

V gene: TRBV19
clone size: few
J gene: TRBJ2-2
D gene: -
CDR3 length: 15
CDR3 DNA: TGTGCCAGTAGTCCGCGGGGACAGTTCACCGGGGAGCTGTTTTTT
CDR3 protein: CASSPRGQFTGELFF

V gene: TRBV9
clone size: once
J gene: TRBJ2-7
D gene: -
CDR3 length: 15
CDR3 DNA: TGTGCCAGCAGCGTAGGGTCGGACAGCTTATACGAGCAGTACTTC
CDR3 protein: CASSVGSDSLYEQYF

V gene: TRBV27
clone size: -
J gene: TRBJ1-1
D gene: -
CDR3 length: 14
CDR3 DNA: TGTGCCAGCAGTGCGGAGGGGGGCCGCACTGAAGCTTTCTTT
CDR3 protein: CASSAEGGRTEAFF

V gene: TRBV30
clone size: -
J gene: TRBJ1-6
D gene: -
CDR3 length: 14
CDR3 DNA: TGTGCCTGGAGTATTGGGCACTTAAATTCACCCCTCCACTTT
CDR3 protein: CAWSIGHLNSPLHF

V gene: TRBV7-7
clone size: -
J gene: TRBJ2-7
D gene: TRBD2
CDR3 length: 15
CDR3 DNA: TGTGCCAGCAGCCAAGGACTAGCGGGGTCCTACGAGCAGTACTTC
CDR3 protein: CASSQGLAGSYEQYF